In this sample, the clone carrying this T cell receptor (beta chain) turned up a few times. As yet, its antigen is unknown. These data come from a study of T cells in Graves' hyperthyroidism and ophthalmopathy. Study-wide context: Staff took peripheral blood when the initial diagnosis was made, before any treatment began. General study points: Separation of ophthalmopathy from stable hyperthyroidism was achieved by a 13 V-J model.

Using RNA transcripts as the source, TCR beta CDR3 regions were amplified. A first-round RT-PCR of the TCR CDR3 used the HTBI primer set. A single record per CDR3 protein comes from TCRdb applying MiXCR to the multiplex PCR reads. The data contain around 700,000 distinct CDR3 sequences, around 20% of them singletons. The V gene lost 5 bases and the J gene lost 0 bases, with 17 bases spanning the gap. Germline CDR1 is SGHVS and CDR2 is FQNEAQ. CDR3 size: 17 residues. The chain has TRBV7-8 and TRBJ1-5; possibly TRBD1 for D (5 bases). The TCR was taken from a woman in her forties or fifties with Graves' hyperthyroidism that later progressed to Graves' ophthalmopathy. Sequencing was carried out using blood. CDR3 in amino acids: CASSDSGGYNSNQPQHF. CDR3 coding DNA: TGTGCCAGCAGCGACTCCGGGGGATATAATAGCAATCAGCCCCAGCATTTT. Looking up the rest from reference TRBV7-8 and TRBJ1-5 gives the full variable domain: GAGVSQSPRYKVAKRGQDVALRCDPISGHVSLFWYQQALGQGPEFLTYFQNEAQLDKSGLPSDRFFAERPEGSVSTLKIQRTQQEDSAVYLCASSDSGGYNSNQPQHFGDGTRLSIL.